This T cell receptor (beta chain) derives from a study of blood T cells in healthy people across ages (dated by TCRdb to between 2014 and 2016). Regarding the study in general: In model experiments, template switching captured about one uniquely barcoded TCR beta cDNA molecule for every two T cells. Age-related changes in TCR beta repertoire diversity were measured in the study by deep sequencing normalized with unique cDNA molecular identifiers. The donors were split into four age groups: young (average around 15 years), middle-aged (39), aged (over 55) and long-lived (roughly 80). To avoid experimental bias, donors of different ages were randomly spread across the sequencing lanes. Using the same blood draw, the study looked at two additional independent replicas of 1 million unique cDNA reads for two donors, one aged 18 to 29 and the other aged 80 or older. General conclusions and limits of the study: Bulk unsorted PBMC profiling prevented conclusive comparison of naive and antigen-experienced compartments. Donor CMV infection status was unknown, potentially confounding age-related changes in expanded clonotypes. As age increased, observed TCR beta diversity per million T cells dropped in a roughly linear way, and a significant reduction was already evident by age 40. The percentage of naive T cells measured by flow cytometry correlated strongly with observed TCR beta diversity. Total diversity estimates from one million sequenced T cells were considered lower bounds and underestimates. Compared with the aged group, the long-lived group had more naive CD4+ T cells, fewer expanded clones and increased TCR diversity, a pattern suggesting age selection.

Donors were a few dozen systemically healthy Caucasian individuals from Russia aged roughly 6 to 95 years. Each donor gave ten milliliters of peripheral blood, collected into EDTA-treated Vacutainer tubes. PBMCs were isolated by Ficoll-Paque density-gradient centrifugation, with at least 6 million obtained per sample. Total RNA, at least 6 micrograms per sample, was extracted from PBMCs with Trizol reagent. Naive CD45RAhigh/CD27high T cell percentages were measured by flow cytometry on a PBMC aliquot from every donor. This clonotype appeared a few times. This clone's antigen is unknown. Per-base qualities were not stored, and no clone one base away is much larger. Libraries were built with 5' RACE. The sequencer was an Illumina HiSeq 2500. A second roughly 6 to 11 cycle PCR used a sample-barcoded 5' primer and a J-beta primer mix. A template-switch 5' adaptor carrying 12 random nucleotides introduced a unique molecular identifier onto each TCR beta cDNA molecule. Each sample yielded at least 3 million CDR3-containing paired-end reads. All of the RNA was converted into first-strand cDNA using the Mint cDNA synthesis kit, with a TRBC-specific oligonucleotide serving as the primer. Following uracil-DNA glycosylase treatment, a first 18-cycle PCR with universal primers M1SS and BC2_uni_R was performed on all cDNA. In the paper's pipeline: For normalization, 1 million high-quality reads, each with a distinct molecular identifier, were randomly selected from each sample. Reads with shared molecular identifiers were discarded instead of being binned into consensus sequences. MiTCR, run with a Q25 quality threshold and the strictest error-elimination algorithm, handled CDR3 identification, clonotype clustering and error correction. A nonparametric unseen species model with Euler transformation was used to estimate a lower bound on total TCR beta diversity. In-frame beta chains were kept once TCRdb had trimmed the public reads at Q25 with fastp and called clones with MiXCR. Rows matching on CDR3 protein sequence are summarized as one entry with the most common DNA and genes. The V and J calls were not made by the authors but by TCRdb's processing. The sample yields about 1.5 million distinct CDR3 sequences; 35% to 45% were counted once. The ten largest clonotypes hold more than 4% of the sample.

This receptor was taken from a woman between 18 and 29 years old in good health. Sequenced: blood.

The DNA sequence is TGTGCCAGCAGTTGGGGCAGGGGTAACGATCAGCCCCAGCATTTT. The resulting protein is CASSWGRGNDQPQHF. Recombination connected TRBV27 to TRBJ1-5; TRBD1 might be the D gene, on 6 matching bases. The germline V gene (reference sequence) yields MNHEY for CDR1 and SMNVEV for CDR2. Measured from the cysteine to the phenylalanine, the CDR3 is 15 residues long. Only the CDR3 region is kept as DNA, spanning 45 bases read in frame from base 1. V was cut back by 4 bases and J by 5 bases, leaving a gap of 15 bases between them.